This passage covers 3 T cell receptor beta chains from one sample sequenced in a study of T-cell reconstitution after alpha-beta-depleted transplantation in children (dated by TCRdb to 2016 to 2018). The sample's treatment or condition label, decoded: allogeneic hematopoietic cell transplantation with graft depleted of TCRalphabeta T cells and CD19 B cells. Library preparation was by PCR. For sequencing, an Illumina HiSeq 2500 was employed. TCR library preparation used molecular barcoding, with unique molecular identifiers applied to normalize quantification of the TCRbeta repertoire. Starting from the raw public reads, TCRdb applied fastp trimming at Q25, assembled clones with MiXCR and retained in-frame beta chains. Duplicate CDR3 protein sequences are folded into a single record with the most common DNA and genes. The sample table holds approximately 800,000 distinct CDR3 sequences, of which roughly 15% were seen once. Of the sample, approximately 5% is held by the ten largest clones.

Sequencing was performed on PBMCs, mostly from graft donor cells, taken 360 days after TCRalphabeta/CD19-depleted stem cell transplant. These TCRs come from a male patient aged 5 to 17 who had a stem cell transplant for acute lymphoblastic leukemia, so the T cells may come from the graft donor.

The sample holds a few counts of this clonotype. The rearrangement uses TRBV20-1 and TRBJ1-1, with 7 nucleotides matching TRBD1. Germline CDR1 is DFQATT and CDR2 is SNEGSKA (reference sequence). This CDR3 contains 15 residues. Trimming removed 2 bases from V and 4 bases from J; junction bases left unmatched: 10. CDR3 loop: CSARRTFSGGTEAFF. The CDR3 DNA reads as TGCAGTGCTAGACGAACGTTTTCAGGGGGCACTGAAGCTTTCTTT.

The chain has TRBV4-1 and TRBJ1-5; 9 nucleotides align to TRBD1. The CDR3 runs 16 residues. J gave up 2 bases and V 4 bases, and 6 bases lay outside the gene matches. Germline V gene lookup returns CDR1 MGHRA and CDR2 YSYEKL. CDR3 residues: CASSRTGQGRNQPQHF. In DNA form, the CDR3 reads TGCGCCAGCAGCCGAACGGGACAGGGTCGCAATCAGCCCCAGCATTTT.

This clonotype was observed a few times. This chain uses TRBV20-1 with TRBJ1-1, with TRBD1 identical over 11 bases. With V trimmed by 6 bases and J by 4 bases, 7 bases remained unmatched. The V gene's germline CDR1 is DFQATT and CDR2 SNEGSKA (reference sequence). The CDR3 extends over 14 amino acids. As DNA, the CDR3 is TGCAGTGCACTTAGGGGGACAGGGGGCACTGAAGCTTTCTTT. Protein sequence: CSALRGTGGTEAFF.